One sample yielded the 26 T cell receptor beta chains listed below, sequenced in a study of patients with pleural tuberculosis. MiXCR was run by TCRdb on the reads, yielding one entry per CDR3 protein. In the table there are around 50,000 distinct CDR3 sequences, less than 9.5% of which are singletons. These receptors came from a human donor with pleural tuberculosis.

This clonotype was observed many times. J is TRBJ2-5 and V is TRBV20-1; no firm D call. Germline assignment: CDR1 DFQATT and CDR2 SNEGSKA (reference sequence). The CDR3 covers 12 residues. V lost 4 bases and J lost 0, with 6 bases in between. The CDR3 DNA follows: TGCAGTGCTAAACAGTACCAAGAGACCCAGTACTTC. Encoded protein: CSAKQYQETQYF.

This clonotype came up many times. The J gene is TRBJ1-3, the V gene TRBV7-6; 7 bases fit TRBD1. Germline assignment: CDR1 SGHVS and CDR2 FNYEAQ. Trimming cost V 1 base and J 3 bases; bases outside gene matches: 6. CDR3 length: 16 residues. The CDR3 nucleotides read TGTGCCAGCAGCTTAGAGGGAGGGGGCGTTGGAAACACCATATATTTT. Protein product: CASSLEGGGVGNTIYF.

In its sample, this clonotype was seen many times. The V gene is TRBV20-1, the J gene TRBJ1-1; D is uncertain. V was shortened by 5 bases and J by 8 bases, with 18 bases between the two germline ends. The CDR3 loop spans 13 amino acids. Per the germline V gene, CDR1 is DFQATT and CDR2 is SNEGSKA (reference sequence). The CDR3 region is CSAHPSYGREAFF. As DNA, the CDR3 is TGCAGTGCTCATCCAAGTTACGGACGGGAAGCTTTCTTT.

This clonotype was detected a few times. The V call is TRBV30, the J call TRBJ2-1; D ambiguous. The germline V gene has CDR1 GTSNPN and CDR2 SVGIG (reference sequence). Trimming pared 1 base from V and 3 bases from J, leaving 4 bases between. CDR3 size: 12 residues. This chain's CDR3 is CAWSAIYNEQFF. The CDR3 coding sequence is TGTGCCTGGAGTGCCATCTACAATGAGCAGTTCTTC.

This clonotype was counted ten times or more. The chain carries TRBV28 and TRBJ2-7, with TRBD1 matching 9 bases. Germline CDR1 is MDHEN and CDR2 is SYDVKM. V was pared by 5 bases and J by 9 bases, with 14 bases of the junction left unmatched. This CDR3 has 15 residues. The chain's CDR3 is CASSPRQGVTGVQYF. The CDR3 DNA follows: TGTGCCAGCAGTCCCCGACAGGGGGTGACCGGTGTGCAGTACTTC. Together with reference TRBV28 and TRBJ2-7, the CDR3 gives the full variable domain: DVKVTQSSRYLVKRTGEKVFLECVQDMDHENMFWYRQDPGLGLRLIYFSYDVKMKEKGDIPEGYSVSREKKERFSLILESASTNQTSMYLCASSPRQGVTGVQYFGPGTRLTVT.

This clonotype was recorded many times. This chain links TRBV3-1 with TRBJ2-1; 9 nucleotides align to TRBD2. The CDR3 extends over 10 amino acids. Trimming took 8 bases from V and 12 from J; bases not matched to a gene: 2. CDR1 LGHDT and CDR2 YNNKEL come from the germline V gene (reference sequence). CDR3 in DNA: TGTGCCAGCGGAGCGGGAGGGCAGTTCTTC. It yields the protein CASGAGGQFF.

Ten or more counts support this clonotype. The chain employs TRBV20-1 and TRBJ2-3; TRBD1 agrees at 8 bases. J was trimmed by 1 base and V by 2 bases; bases with no gene match: 8. The germline V gene has CDR1 DFQATT and CDR2 SNEGSKA (reference sequence). The CDR3 loop spans 16 amino acids. The CDR3 bases are TGCAGTGCTAGACGACGGACAGGGAGTGGCACAGATACGCAGTATTTT. It yields the protein CSARRRTGSGTDTQYF.

There are many counts of this clonotype. The genes are TRBV4-2 and TRBJ1-1; tentative D call: TRBD1 (5 bases). The CDR3 totals 15 residues. Trimming shortened V by 5 bases and J by 0 bases, and 13 bases separated the two germline ends. Germline lookup yields CDR1 LGHNA and CDR2 YNFKEQ. The CDR3 reads CASSKGRSMNTEAFF. The CDR3 DNA reads as TGTGCCAGCAGCAAGGGACGGAGCATGAACACTGAAGCTTTCTTT.

This clonotype has a count of ten or more. This chain joins TRBV11-2 and TRBJ2-2; D possibly uses TRBD1 or TRBD2 (5 bases each). Per germline, CDR1 SGHAT and CDR2 FQNNGV. V lost 6 bases and J 0 bases, leaving 14 bases between the germline ends. This CDR3 is 16 amino acids long. As DNA, the CDR3 is TGTGCCAGCAGACTAGACAGTGTCGCGAACACCGGGGAGCTGTTTTTT. Amino acids: CASRLDSVANTGELFF.

With regard to this clonotype: Just one base apart from a much larger clone, this may be a read error. The V and J genes are TRBV11-2 and TRBJ2-3; D not certain. This CDR3 is 13 amino acids long. Trimming shortened V by 5 bases and J by 6 bases, and 12 bases separated the two germline ends. Looked up from germline, CDR1 is SGHAT and CDR2 is FQNNGV. The CDR3 DNA reads as TGTGCCAGCAGCGTTTCTTTTGGGGATACGCAGTATTTT. This translates into CASSVSFGDTQYF.

The chain combines TRBV29-1 with TRBJ2-7; TRBD2 aligns across 7 bases. The germline V gene encodes CDR1 SQVTM and CDR2 ANQGSEA. There are 16 residues in the CDR3. V gave up 4 bases and J gave up 1 base; unmatched junction bases: 13. The CDR3 reads CSVGGYEAGASYEQYF. The DNA for the CDR3 is TGCAGCGTTGGCGGGTATGAGGCGGGAGCATCCTACGAGCAGTACTTC.

The DNA for the CDR3 is TGTGCCAGCAGCCCTTACCTGGAGAACACCATATATTTT. Translated: CASSPYLENTIYF. This sequence joins TRBV11-2 and TRBJ1-3; D is undetermined. Trimming removed 5 bases from V and 7 bases from J, with 12 bases in between. CDR1 is SGHAT and CDR2 is FQNNGV in the germline V gene. This CDR3 spans 13 amino acids. Full variable domain (remainder filled in from reference TRBV11-2 and TRBJ1-3): EAGVAQSPRYKIIEKRQSVAFWCNPISGHATLYWYQQILGQGPKLLIQFQNNGVVDDSQLPKDRFSAERLKGVDSTLKIQPAKLEDSAVYLCASSPYLENTIYFGEGSWLTVV.

At least ten counts were recorded for this clonotype. The V gene is TRBV6-2 or TRBV6-3, the J gene TRBJ2-4, with 10 bases fitting TRBD1. The germline CDR1 and CDR2 sequences are MNHEY and SVGEGT. This CDR3 contains 15 residues. The J segment lost 7 bases and the V segment lost 2 bases, leaving 5 bases of the junction unmatched. The CDR3 is CASSYETGGVNIQYF. CDR3 sequence (DNA): TGTGCCAGCAGTTACGAGACAGGGGGCGTCAACATTCAGTACTTC.

This clonotype was seen only a few times. This chain joins TRBV14 and TRBJ2-7; D gene unclear. V lost 4 bases and J 3 bases, leaving 10 bases between the germline ends. Germline lookup yields CDR1 SGHDN and CDR2 FVKESK. The CDR3 spans 13 residues. The CDR3 DNA reads TGTGCCAGCAGCCCCTCCCACCTCTACGAGCAGTACTTC. Protein: CASSPSHLYEQYF.

This clonotype has ten or more counts. The chain is built from TRBV11-2 and TRBJ2-7; either TRBD1 or TRBD2 may fit D (5 bases each). Germline CDR1 and CDR2: SGHAT and FQNNGV. V lost 1 base to trimming and J lost 7 bases, with 11 bases between them. The CDR3 length is 13 residues. The CDR3 nucleotides are TGTGCCAGCAGCTTAGGCCCGGGGCGGGAGCAGTACTTC. As protein: CASSLGPGREQYF.

This clonotype was counted at least ten times. J is TRBJ1-5 and V is TRBV20-1; no definite D call. This CDR3 has 13 residues. Looked up from germline, CDR1 is DFQATT and CDR2 is SNEGSKA (reference sequence). Trimming stripped 3 bases from V and 4 bases from J, with 10 bases between. In DNA form, the CDR3 reads TGCAGTGCTAGCGAGGGCCCGAATCAGCCCCAGCATTTT. Translation: CSASEGPNQPQHF.

This clonotype was counted many times. This rearrangement joins TRBV2 to TRBJ2-3; the D call may be TRBD1 or TRBD2 (5 bases each). Trimming pared 11 bases from V and 3 bases from J, leaving 15 bases between. Germline-derived CDR1 and CDR2 are SNHLY and FYNNEI. CDR3 length: 13 amino acids. The CDR3 protein is CARSGRGTDTQYF. The DNA of the CDR3 is TGTGCCCGATCGGGGCGTGGTACAGATACGCAGTATTTT.

This clonotype was detected many times. V gene TRBV6-2 or TRBV6-3 combines with J gene TRBJ2-3; D is uncertain. CDR3 size: 14 residues. Trimming removed 1 base at V and 1 base at J, with 6 bases between. Germline V lookup: CDR1 MNHEY, CDR2 SVGEGT. For the CDR3, the DNA is TGTGCCAGCAGTTACTATCGCGGCACAGATACGCAGTATTTT. Amino acid sequence: CASSYYRGTDTQYF.

This clonotype was seen repeatedly, ten times or more. The V call is TRBV11-1, the J call TRBJ2-3; 10 nucleotides agree with TRBD2. With 4 bases clipped from V and 6 bases from J, the junction kept 4 bases outside the gene matches. The CDR3 consists of 14 residues. Germline V gene sequence: CDR1 SGHAT, CDR2 FQDESV (reference sequence). The CDR3 region is CASSSGAGGDTQYF. The CDR3 DNA reads TGTGCCAGCAGCTCCGGAGCGGGAGGGGATACGCAGTATTTT.

This clonotype came up many times. The rearrangement links TRBV27 to TRBJ1-5; a possible D gene is TRBD1 (5 bases). The ends were cut back, 5 bases at V and 1 base at J, with 12 bases in the middle. Looked up from germline, CDR1 is MNHEY and CDR2 is SMNVEV (reference sequence). This CDR3 contains 15 residues. This CDR3 reads CASSPLGRSNQPQHF. CDR3 in DNA: TGTGCCAGCAGTCCGTTGGGACGGAGCAATCAGCCCCAGCATTTT.

This clonotype was seen repeatedly, ten times or more. The chain has TRBV11-2 and TRBJ1-1; D remains ambiguous. There are 14 residues in the CDR3. The V end lost 5 bases, the J end lost 6 bases, and 16 bases lay between the germline ends. Germline V gene data show CDR1 as SGHAT and CDR2 as FQNNGV. The CDR3, as DNA: TGTGCCAGCAGCCCGGAAGGAGGGAGCTCTGAAGCTTTCTTT. This codes for CASSPEGGSSEAFF.

The V call is TRBV4-2, the J call TRBJ2-1; 7 bases agree with TRBD2. Germline CDR1 and CDR2: LGHNA and YNFKEQ. Germline trimming cut 7 bases from V and 9 bases from J; bases unmatched to any gene: 12. The CDR3 has 14 residues. The CDR3 nucleotides are TGTGCCAGCAAGATTGGGGCGGGAGAAGGTGAGCAGTTCTTC. Its protein product is CASKIGAGEGEQFF.

This clonotype was picked up many times. V and J are TRBV2 and TRBJ1-2, with D hard to call. With 3 bases removed from V and 5 bases from J, the gap between germline ends came to 7 bases. CDR3 length: 12 amino acids. Germline values: CDR1 SNHLY, CDR2 FYNNEI. The CDR3 nucleotides are TGTGCCAGCAGTGAGGAACAGTATGGCTACACCTTC. Protein product: CASSEEQYGYTF.

This chain connects TRBV5-1 to TRBJ2-3; D may be TRBD2 (5 bases). The germline gives CDR1 SGHRS, CDR2 YFSETQ. The CDR3 runs to 14 residues. V lost 2 bases and J 2 bases, leaving 9 bases between the germline ends. DNA of the CDR3: TGCGCCAGCAGCTTTGGAGCGGTCACAGATACGCAGTATTTT. Translated: CASSFGAVTDTQYF.

This clonotype came up many times. The genes are TRBV7-8 and TRBJ2-5, with unresolved D. The CDR3 length is 11 residues. Trimming took 4 bases from V and 8 from J, leaving 8 bases between them. Germline loops: CDR1 SGHVS, CDR2 FQNEAQ. DNA for the CDR3: TGTGCCAGCAGCTCATCTCCTACCCAGTACTTC. This codes for CASSSSPTQYF.

This clonotype came up many times. The V gene is TRBV20-1, the J gene TRBJ1-1; 8 bases fit TRBD1. The germline V gene has CDR1 DFQATT and CDR2 SNEGSKA (reference sequence). This CDR3 spans 13 amino acids. J gave up 5 bases and V 6 bases, and 8 bases lay outside the gene matches. CDR3: CSALGTGPTEAFF. The CDR3 DNA sequence: TGCAGTGCCCTAGGGACAGGCCCTACTGAAGCTTTCTTT.